This T cell receptor (beta chain) appears in the sequencing data of a study of blood T cells in healthy people across ages. Germline assignment: CDR1 KGHSH and CDR2 LQKENI. Trimming stripped 3 bases from V and 8 bases from J, with 17 bases between. The length of the CDR3 is 15 residues. For the second PCR, which ran for roughly 7 to 11 cycles, a sample-barcoded 5' primer and a J-beta primer mix were used. TCRdb itself ran the 5' RACE reads through MiXCR, one entry per CDR3 protein. The data contain roughly 830,000 distinct CDR3 sequences, roughly 60% of them singletons. The chain uses TRBV18 and TRBJ2-1, with D perhaps TRBD1 (5 bases). The sequence was obtained from a man between 25 and 39 years old in good health. Material for sequencing was blood. The CDR3 spells CASSPVDSSQDEQFF. The DNA for the CDR3 is TGTGCCAGCTCACCTGTTGACAGCTCCCAGGATGAGCAGTTCTTC.